Listed here are 25 T cell receptor beta chains from one sample, sequenced in a study of T cell responses to AZD1222 COVID-19 vaccine. TCRdb's copy holds only in-frame clones and misses some; the assay was immunoSEQ multiplex PCR. The sample includes more than 60,000 clones, about nine tenths of them seen just once. Sequenced here: peripheral blood, sampled 28 days after the second AZD1222 dose. These receptors were collected from an adult who received the AZD1222 COVID-19 vaccine.

This chain connects TRBV19 to TRBJ1-1; 7 nucleotides line up with TRBD1. CDR3 length equals 12 residues. CDR1 and CDR2 from the germline V gene are LNHDA and SQIVND (reference sequence). The V segment lost 6 bases and the J segment 5 bases; nucleotides outside the gene matches: 3. CDR3 nucleotides: TGTGCCAGTAGACGACAGGGTACTGAAGCTTTCTTT. Translation: CASRRQGTEAFF.

The CDR3 loop is CASSLVQGSYNSPLHF. As DNA, the CDR3 is TGTGCCAGCAGCTTAGTCCAGGGCTCCTATAATTCACCCCTCCACTTT. V usage is TRBV7-2 and J usage is TRBJ1-6, with TRBD1 as a possible D gene (5 bases). Germline CDR1 reads SGHTA; CDR2 reads FQGNSA. The V end was cut by 1 base, the J end by 0 bases, with 7 bases between. The CDR3 spans 16 residues.

The chain is built from TRBV27 and TRBJ2-1; D may be TRBD1 (6 bases). The CDR3 extends over 13 amino acids. Trimming stripped 2 bases from V and 9 bases from J, with 11 bases between. The germline V gene encodes CDR1 MNHEY and CDR2 SMNVEV (reference sequence). The CDR3 bases are TGTGCCAGCAGTTTAGTGGGGGCGGGTGAGCAGTTCTTC. Its protein product is CASSLVGAGEQFF.

The V call is TRBV6-5, the J call TRBJ1-1; TRBD1 matches 8 bases. Germline V CDR1 and CDR2: MNHEY, SVGAGI. The CDR3 is 16 residues long. With 0 bases clipped from V and 10 bases from J, the junction kept 13 bases outside the gene matches. The CDR3: CASSYSSVPDRGPAFF. CDR3 nucleotides: TGTGCCAGCAGTTACTCTAGTGTCCCCGACAGGGGACCAGCTTTCTTT.

This clone was picked up one time. This sequence joins TRBV29-1 and TRBJ2-5; D gene unclear. Trimming pared 5 bases from V and 4 bases from J, leaving 14 bases between. The CDR3 has 13 amino acids. Germline values: CDR1 SQVTM, CDR2 ANQGSEA. The DNA of the CDR3 is TGCAGCGTTCTCGAAGGGTTCTTAGAGACCCAGTACTTC. It yields the protein CSVLEGFLETQYF.

About this clone: The identical CDR3 is also encoded by other nucleotide sequences in the sample. This chain links TRBV30 with TRBJ1-2, with D perhaps TRBD1 (5 bases). The germline V gene has CDR1 GTSNPN and CDR2 SVGIG (reference sequence). This CDR3 comprises 11 residues. Trimming pared 3 bases from V and 5 bases from J, leaving 7 bases between. CDR3 in amino acids: CAWSGGYGYTF. Here the CDR3 DNA reads TGTGCCTGGAGCGGGGGTTATGGCTACACCTTC.

The rearrangement joins TRBV19 to TRBJ2-1, with 9 bases identical to TRBD1. CDR1 and CDR2 from the germline V gene are LNHDA and SQIVND (reference sequence). The CDR3 is 16 amino acids. After removal of 3 bases from V and 2 bases from J, the junction contained 5 bases not matched to a gene. The CDR3 spells CASSIGGQGTYNEQFF. DNA for the CDR3: TGTGCCAGTAGTATTGGGGGACAGGGTACCTACAATGAGCAGTTCTTC.

CDR3 amino acids: CASSDESSGGETQYF. The CDR3 coding sequence is TGTGCCAGCAGTGATGAGTCTAGCGGGGGAGAGACCCAGTACTTC. The chain couples TRBV2 to TRBJ2-5; 10 bases align to TRBD2. Trimming cost V 3 bases and J 4 bases; bases outside gene matches: 5. The CDR3 spans 15 residues. In germline, CDR1 is SNHLY, CDR2 FYNNEI.

This chain connects TRBV5-4 to TRBJ1-2; tentatively, D is TRBD1 (5 bases). CDR1 is SGHNT and CDR2 is YYREEE in the germline V gene (reference sequence). The CDR3 loop spans 13 amino acids. The V gene lost 5 bases and the J gene lost 0 bases, with 8 bases spanning the gap. The CDR3 sequence: CASRRDPNYGYTF. In nucleotides, the CDR3 is TGTGCCAGCAGGCGGGACCCTAACTATGGCTACACCTTC.

As regards this clone: The sample holds other DNA sequences that translate to the same CDR3. This rearrangement joins TRBV9 to TRBJ2-3; no clear D. Deletions cut 2 bases from V and 1 base from J, with 5 bases between. CDR3 length: 13 amino acids. Germline V CDR1 and CDR2: SGDLS, YYNGEE. The CDR3 spells CASSVLGTDTQYF. In DNA, the CDR3 is TGTGCCAGCAGCGTTCTGGGCACAGATACGCAGTATTTT.

CDR3 amino acids: CASSTEATNEKLFF. Here the CDR3 DNA reads TGTGCCAGTTCGACCGAGGCAACTAATGAAAAACTGTTTTTT. The chain employs TRBV19 and TRBJ1-4, with D unresolved. This CDR3 has 14 amino acids. Germline values: CDR1 LNHDA, CDR2 SQIVND (reference sequence). V dropped 8 bases and J dropped 0 bases, with 10 bases sitting between them.

The chain combines TRBV3-1 (or the pseudogene TRBV3-2) with TRBJ1-2; no clear D. Germline CDR1 is LGHDT and CDR2 is YNNKEL (reference sequence). The ends were cut back, 2 bases at V and 4 bases at J, with 20 bases in the middle. The CDR3 runs 17 residues. The CDR3 reads CASSQYSESTLIYGYTF. CDR3 bases: TGTGCCAGCAGCCAATACTCGGAGTCAACCCTGATCTATGGCTACACCTTC.

The rearrangement links TRBV6-4 to TRBJ2-7, with no clear D. Germline V gene lookup returns CDR1 MRHNA and CDR2 SNTAGT. Trimming took 2 bases from V and 3 from J, leaving 8 bases between them. The CDR3 contains 13 residues. DNA of the CDR3: TGTGCCAGCAGTGACCAAAGCCACTACGAGCAGTACTTC. It encodes CASSDQSHYEQYF.

This clone was detected only once. This chain joins TRBV11-2 and TRBJ2-1, with D maybe TRBD1 (5 bases). The CDR3 sequence is 15 residues long. V lost 4 bases and J lost 0, with 10 bases in between. In germline, CDR1 is SGHAT, CDR2 FQNNGV. CDR3: CASSYRLSSYNEQFF. The CDR3 bases are TGTGCCAGCAGCTACAGGCTGAGCTCCTACAATGAGCAGTTCTTC.

The DNA for the CDR3 is TGTGCCATCAGTAAGGGACAGGGGGTGGCAGATACGCAGTATTTT. Encoded protein: CAISKGQGVADTQYF. This rearrangement joins TRBV10-3 to TRBJ2-3; 11 nucleotides align to TRBD1. The CDR3 consists of 15 residues. J gave up 4 bases and V 5 bases, and 5 bases lay outside the gene matches. Per germline, CDR1 ENHRY and CDR2 SYGVKD.

Points on this clone: A read error may produce the germline difference seen at one junction end. V is TRBV2 and J is TRBJ1-2; D is ambiguous. CDR1 and CDR2 (germline): SNHLY, FYNNEI. The length of the CDR3 is 13 residues. The CDR3 DNA reads TGTGCCAGCAGAGAAGTGCTGTCTGGGGGCTACACCTTC. This codes for CASREVLSGGYTF.

The chain employs TRBV6-5 and TRBJ1-5; D gene uncertain. V was pared by 7 bases and J by 7 bases, with 14 bases between. Germline CDR1 and CDR2: MNHEY and SVGAGI. CDR3 size: 13 residues. CDR3 coding DNA: TGTGCCAGCAATCGAGGTTTAGGGCAGCCCCAGCATTTT. As protein: CASNRGLGQPQHF.

V gene TRBV7-9 combines with J gene TRBJ2-1; 8 positions match TRBD1. V was pared by 1 base and J by 9 bases, with 5 bases of the junction left unmatched. Per the germline V gene, CDR1 is SEHNR and CDR2 is FQNEAQ (reference sequence). The CDR3 spans 14 residues. The CDR3 DNA sequence: TGTGCCAGCAGCTTAGGAGGACAGGGAGGTGAGCAGTTCTTC. It is translated as CASSLGGQGGEQFF.

The J gene is TRBJ2-2, the V gene TRBV3-1 (or the pseudogene TRBV3-2), with unresolved D. Germline CDR1 is LGHDT and CDR2 is YNNKEL (reference sequence). The CDR3 spans 16 residues. Trimming shortened V by 1 base and J by 1 base, and 10 bases separated the two germline ends. CDR3 nucleotides: TGTGCCAGCAGCCAAGTCCCCCTGGGGAACACCGGGGAGCTGTTTTTT. Its protein product is CASSQVPLGNTGELFF.

This clone was detected once. CDR3 sequence: CASSSNREMDEKLFF. The DNA of the CDR3 is TGTGCCAGCAGCTCCAACAGGGAAATGGATGAAAAACTGTTTTTT. The J gene is TRBJ1-4, the V gene TRBV11-2; D is perhaps TRBD1 (6 bases). The germline gives CDR1 SGHAT, CDR2 FQNNGV. The V end was cut by 4 bases, the J end by 6 bases, with 15 bases between. The CDR3 is 15 amino acids.

This chain links TRBV9 with TRBJ1-4; 7 bases agree with TRBD1. Germline CDR1 reads SGDLS; CDR2 reads YYNGEE. The CDR3 covers 15 residues. Trimming took 6 bases from V and 8 from J; bases not matched to a gene: 13. CDR3 residues: CASTPRDEGGEKLFF. The CDR3 DNA reads TGTGCCAGCACCCCCCGGGACGAAGGGGGCGAAAAACTGTTTTTT.

The chain recombines TRBV10-2 with TRBJ1-4; D gene unclear. This CDR3 contains 15 residues. V lost 3 bases, J lost 0 bases, and 8 bases lay in between. Germline V lookup: CDR1 WSHSY, CDR2 SAAADI. The chain's CDR3 is CASSDPKATNEKLFF. CDR3 bases: TGCGCCAGCAGTGATCCCAAAGCAACTAATGAAAAACTGTTTTTT.

The V call is TRBV9, the J call TRBJ2-2, with 16 bases identical to TRBD2. Looked up from germline, CDR1 is SGDLS and CDR2 is YYNGEE. The CDR3 runs to 16 residues. Trimming took 4 bases from V and 6 from J; bases not matched to a gene: 3. The CDR3: CASSRGLAGGPGELFF. CDR3 DNA sequence: TGTGCCAGCAGCAGGGGACTAGCGGGGGGGCCCGGGGAGCTGTTTTTT.

The genes are TRBV2 and TRBJ2-3; D call uncertain. This CDR3 region has 11 residues. V dropped 4 bases and J dropped 2 bases, with 1 base sitting between them. Germline CDR1 SNHLY, CDR2 FYNNEI. The chain's CDR3 is CASSATDTQYF. The DNA for the CDR3 is TGTGCCAGCAGTGCCACAGATACGCAGTATTTT. The variable domain in full, with the rest retrieved from reference TRBV2 and TRBJ2-3, is EPEVTQTPSHQVTQMGQEVILRCVPISNHLYFYWYRQILGQKVEFLVSFYNNEISEKSEIFDDQFSVERPDGSNFTLKIRSTKLEDSAMYFCASSATDTQYFGPGTRLTVL.

This clone has only one observation. The chain recombines TRBV14 with TRBJ2-6; 10 positions match TRBD1. Trimming removed 4 bases from V and 1 base from J; junction bases left unmatched: 7. This CDR3 contains 18 residues. The V gene's germline CDR1 is SGHDN and CDR2 FVKESK. CDR3 protein: CASSLLDRGRSGANVLTF. The DNA of the CDR3 is TGTGCCAGCAGCCTCCTTGACAGGGGGCGTTCTGGGGCCAACGTCCTGACTTTC. Full variable domain (rest looked up from reference TRBV14 and TRBJ2-6): EAGVTQFPSHSVIEKGQTVTLRCDPISGHDNLYWYRRVMGKEIKFLLHFVKESKQDESGMPNNRFLAERTGGTYSTLKVQPAELEDSGVYFCASSLLDRGRSGANVLTFGAGSRLTVL.